These 20 T cell receptor beta chains were all obtained from the same sample, sequenced in a study of shared T cell receptors in the human thymus. The assay was immunoSEQ multiplex PCR, and TCRdb's table has in-frame clones only and misses some. Altogether about 660,000 clones are present, 70% to 90% being singletons, with the ten largest covering 0.0095% to 0.012%. This same sample was also taken into another study, of human thymus T cells.

Sequenced material: thymocytes. These receptors were collected from a boy younger than two with a congenital heart defect.

The chain is built from TRBV4-3 and TRBJ2-7; 8 bases align to TRBD1. The CDR3 has 16 residues. V was clipped by 3 bases and J by 0 bases; unmatched bases: 7. Germline CDR1 LGHNA, CDR2 YSLEER. The CDR3 nucleotides read TGCGCCAGCAGCCATTCCGGGACAGGAAGCTCCTACGAGCAGTACTTC. This sequence encodes CASSHSGTGSSYEQYF.

The chain has TRBV19 and TRBJ2-1; perhaps TRBD1 as D (5 bases). The V gene's germline CDR1 is LNHDA and CDR2 SQIVND (reference sequence). This CDR3 region has 13 residues. Between the trimmed V and J ends, which lost 7 bases and 5 bases, there was a span of 12 bases. CDR3 loop: CASKGPTHNEQFF. CDR3 bases: TGTGCCAGTAAGGGGCCTACCCACAATGAGCAGTTCTTC. Together with reference TRBV19 and TRBJ2-1, the CDR3 gives the full variable domain: DGGITQSPKYLFRKEGQNVTLSCEQNLNHDAMYWYRQDPGQGLRLIYYSQIVNDFQKGDIAEGYSVSREKKESFPLTVTSAQKNPTAFYLCASKGPTHNEQFFGPGTRLTVL.

This chain uses TRBV5-1 with TRBJ2-2; a possible D gene is TRBD1 (6 bases). The CDR3 totals 15 residues. Trimming took off 0 bases at V and 1 base at J, with 7 bases between the two ends. Germline lookup yields CDR1 SGHRS and CDR2 YFSETQ. CDR3 protein: CASSLGTENTGELFF. The DNA of the CDR3 is TGCGCCAGCAGCTTGGGGACAGAGAACACCGGGGAGCTGTTTTTT.

The rearrangement links TRBV10-3 to TRBJ2-1, with TRBD2 identical over 8 bases. The CDR3 totals 16 residues. With 9 bases clipped from V and 0 bases from J, the junction kept 10 bases outside the gene matches. Germline CDR1 and CDR2: ENHRY and SYGVKD. In DNA, the CDR3 is TGTGCCATTAAACCGAGAGCGGGAGTCTCCTACAATGAGCAGTTCTTC. It specifies CAIKPRAGVSYNEQFF.

The V gene is TRBV2, the J gene TRBJ2-3, with a tentative D call TRBD2 (6 bases). V lost 5 bases, J lost 0 bases, and 9 bases lay in between. Germline V lookup: CDR1 SNHLY, CDR2 FYNNEI. The length of the CDR3 is 14 residues. The CDR3 DNA sequence: TGTGCCAGCAGTCCGGGGACTAGCACAGATACGCAGTATTTT. Translating it yields CASSPGTSTDTQYF. The whole variable domain, remainder taken from reference TRBV2 and TRBJ2-3, is EPEVTQTPSHQVTQMGQEVILRCVPISNHLYFYWYRQILGQKVEFLVSFYNNEISEKSEIFDDQFSVERPDGSNFTLKIRSTKLEDSAMYFCASSPGTSTDTQYFGPGTRLTVL.

The chain uses TRBV14 and TRBJ1-1; no definite D call. CDR1 is SGHDN, CDR2 FVKESK, per germline. V was clipped by 0 bases and J by 4 bases, with 12 bases between them. The CDR3 spans 15 residues. CDR3 residues: CASSQEGSLVTEAFF. The CDR3 bases are TGTGCCAGCAGCCAAGAGGGCAGCTTGGTCACTGAAGCTTTCTTT.

This clone was counted between two and nine times. The V and J genes are TRBV6-5 and TRBJ2-5; maybe TRBD2 (7 bases). V lost 8 bases and J lost 5, with 12 bases in between. CDR3 length equals 12 residues. In germline, CDR1 is MNHEY, CDR2 SVGAGI. The CDR3 sequence is CASGGAGETQYF. For the CDR3, the DNA is TGTGCCAGCGGGGGGGCCGGTGAGACCCAGTACTTC.

V is TRBV7-3 and J is TRBJ2-5, with 8 bases that match TRBD1. CDR3 length equals 14 residues. Trimming took 2 bases from V and 5 from J; bases not matched to a gene: 4. Germline V CDR1 and CDR2: SGHTA, FQGTGA. Written as DNA, the CDR3 is TGTGCCAGCAGCTTATCAGGGGGCGAGGAGACCCAGTACTTC. It specifies CASSLSGGEETQYF.

This chain uses TRBV28 with TRBJ2-7; D might be TRBD2 (6 bases). Germline-derived CDR1 and CDR2 are MDHEN and SYDVKM. V was trimmed by 4 bases and J by 4 bases, leaving 20 bases between them. The CDR3 has 16 amino acids. DNA for the CDR3: TGTGCCAGCAGTTCAGGAGGCGGGGTCGCCGAATACGAGCAGTACTTC. Amino acids: CASSSGGGVAEYEQYF. Full variable domain (rest looked up from reference TRBV28 and TRBJ2-7): DVKVTQSSRYLVKRTGEKVFLECVQDMDHENMFWYRQDPGLGLRLIYFSYDVKMKEKGDIPEGYSVSREKKERFSLILESASTNQTSMYLCASSSGGGVAEYEQYFGPGTRLTVT.

V usage is TRBV19 and J usage is TRBJ2-7; TRBD1 matches 12 bases. Looked up from germline, CDR1 is LNHDA and CDR2 is SQIVND (reference sequence). This CDR3 comprises 18 residues. Losses at the gene ends were 3 bases for V and 5 bases for J; bases not matched to a gene: 14. CDR3 in DNA: TGTGCCAGTAGTATCCGGGGGACAGGGGGCACTTTATTGGACGAGCAGTACTTC. Protein product: CASSIRGTGGTLLDEQYF. Full variable domain (missing parts from reference TRBV19 and TRBJ2-7): DGGITQSPKYLFRKEGQNVTLSCEQNLNHDAMYWYRQDPGQGLRLIYYSQIVNDFQKGDIAEGYSVSREKKESFPLTVTSAQKNPTAFYLCASSIRGTGGTLLDEQYFGPGTRLTVT.

This chain uses TRBV7-8 with TRBJ1-1; D is unresolved. Germline V gene data show CDR1 as SGHVS and CDR2 as FQNEAQ. Trimming stripped 5 bases from V and 1 base from J, with 11 bases between. This CDR3 spans 14 amino acids. The CDR3 sequence: CASSPRHRNTEAFF. The CDR3 nucleotides read TGTGCCAGCAGCCCCCGTCACAGGAACACTGAAGCTTTCTTT.

J is TRBJ2-7 and V is TRBV5-6; 11 bases agree with TRBD2. Germline assignment: CDR1 SGHDT and CDR2 YYEEEE. Trimming removed 4 bases from V and 7 bases from J; junction bases left unmatched: 10. This CDR3 spans 15 amino acids. In DNA form, the CDR3 reads TGTGCCAGCAGCATCGGACTAGCGGGTGCCCGGGAGCAGTACTTC. This gives the protein CASSIGLAGAREQYF.

The chain has TRBV11-2 and TRBJ2-3; D possibly corresponds to TRBD2 (5 bases). The CDR3 spans 19 residues. Germline-derived CDR1 and CDR2 are SGHAT and FQNNGV. V lost 5 bases and J 3 bases, leaving 27 bases between the germline ends. This chain's CDR3 is CASSPPSPNSDSGTDTQYF. CDR3 sequence (DNA): TGTGCCAGCAGCCCCCCGAGCCCGAACTCGGACTCCGGTACAGATACGCAGTATTTT.

The V call is TRBV14, the J call TRBJ2-2; 7 bases are a match to TRBD2. Germline CDR1 and CDR2: SGHDN and FVKESK. The V segment lost 0 bases and the J segment 6 bases; nucleotides outside the gene matches: 4. The CDR3 has 15 amino acids. CDR3 DNA sequence: TGTGCCAGCAGCCAAGATACCGGGAGGCCCGGGGAGCTGTTTTTT. Translation: CASSQDTGRPGELFF.

The sample holds a few counts of this clone. This sequence joins TRBV5-1 and TRBJ2-1; possible D gene TRBD2, 6 bases. This CDR3 comprises 15 residues. Germline V gene lookup returns CDR1 SGHRS and CDR2 YFSETQ. Trimming took off 4 bases at V and 0 bases at J, with 11 bases between the two ends. The CDR3 region is CASSRGGSSYNEQFF. CDR3 in DNA: TGCGCCAGCAGCCGAGGAGGGAGCTCCTACAATGAGCAGTTCTTC.

The V and J genes are TRBV7-2 and TRBJ1-3; D is possibly TRBD1 (6 bases). Germline-derived CDR1 and CDR2 are SGHTA and FQGNSA. V shed 5 bases and J shed 2 bases, with 16 bases lying between them. The CDR3 totals 16 residues. CDR3 in amino acids: CASSPRGSGAGNTIYF. In DNA, the CDR3 is TGTGCCAGCAGCCCCCGGGGTTCAGGGGCTGGAAACACCATATATTTT.

This clone was detected once. This sequence joins TRBV25-1 and TRBJ2-5; tentative D call: TRBD1 (5 bases). CDR3 length equals 15 residues. The V gene lost 3 bases and the J gene lost 1 base, with 12 bases spanning the gap. CDR1 and CDR2 (germline): MGHDK, SYGVNS. The CDR3 here is CASSDVGRVQETQYF. DNA of the CDR3: TGTGCCAGCAGTGACGTCGGCAGGGTCCAAGAGACCCAGTACTTC.

J is TRBJ2-3 and V is TRBV27, with TRBD2 matching 16 bases. Germline CDR1 reads MNHEY; CDR2 reads SMNVEV (reference sequence). The CDR3 loop spans 16 amino acids. Trimming removed 6 bases from V and 8 bases from J; junction bases left unmatched: 8. The CDR3 sequence: CASRPGLAGGPGTQYF. The CDR3 region has the DNA TGTGCCAGCAGACCGGGACTAGCGGGAGGGCCGGGTACGCAGTATTTT.

The CDR3 DNA is TGTGCCAGTACTAGCGGAAAACCCTCCTACGAGCAGTACTTC. Protein sequence: CASTSGKPSYEQYF. This rearrangement joins TRBV19 to TRBJ2-7; 7 bases line up with TRBD2. In germline, CDR1 is LNHDA, CDR2 SQIVND (reference sequence). This CDR3 spans 14 amino acids. The ends lost 7 bases at V and 0 bases at J; junction bases unmatched: 6.

The V gene is TRBV10-3, the J gene TRBJ1-1, with TRBD1 matching over 8 bases. Germline CDR1 reads ENHRY; CDR2 reads SYGVKD. The CDR3 totals 17 residues. The J segment lost 0 bases and the V segment lost 1 base, leaving 7 bases of the junction unmatched. Here the CDR3 reads CAISEWGRGPMNTEAFF. The DNA of the CDR3 is TGTGCCATCAGTGAGTGGGGCAGGGGGCCCATGAACACTGAAGCTTTCTTT.